The 29 T cell receptor beta chains below come from one sample, sequenced in a study of blood T cell repertoires in COVID-19 (dated by TCRdb to the early 2020s). The receptor library was made with the immunoSEQ multiplex PCR assay. TCRdb carries this immuneACCESS record with in-frame sequences only. Its versions omit some clonotypes, under half of them owing to an unresolved V gene in the studies checked, with the rest unexplained. The sample has over 400,000 clones on record, about 89% of them singletons. The ten top clones hold under 8.5% of the sample. Material: peripheral blood. These receptors were taken from a woman in her forties or fifties with COVID-19, enrolled during active disease.

The chain couples TRBV5-5 to TRBJ2-7; TRBD1 agrees at 9 bases. The V gene end was trimmed by 1 base and the J gene end by 6 bases; junction bases not matched to a gene: 11. The CDR3 has 16 amino acids. Germline CDR1 and CDR2: SGHKS and YYEKEE (reference sequence). CDR3 nucleotide sequence: TGTGCCAGCAGCTTGAGGGGGGGACAGGGCGGCTCCGAGCAGTACTTC. It specifies CASSLRGGQGGSEQYF.

This chain joins TRBV2 and TRBJ2-7; 9 bases are a match to TRBD1. The CDR3 has 14 amino acids. Germline-derived CDR1 and CDR2 are SNHLY and FYNNEI. J was trimmed by 0 bases and V by 9 bases; bases with no gene match: 6. CDR3 sequence (DNA): TGTGCCAGTTGTCAGACAGGGGGCTCCTACGAGCAGTACTTC. Protein: CASCQTGGSYEQYF.

The chain has TRBV11-3 and TRBJ2-7, with D possibly being TRBD2 (5 bases). There are 14 residues in the CDR3. Per the germline V gene, CDR1 is SGHNT and CDR2 is YENEEA. V lost 5 bases and J lost 2, with 13 bases in between. The CDR3 sequence: CASSPGRGTYEQYF. CDR3 bases: TGTGCCAGCAGCCCCGGACGGGGAACCTACGAGCAGTACTTC.

The rearrangement links TRBV6-6 to TRBJ1-1, with D perhaps matching TRBD1 (5 bases). Germline CDR1 is MNHNY and CDR2 is SVGAGI (reference sequence). Trimming removed 4 bases at V and 1 base at J, with 10 bases between. This CDR3 has 14 amino acids. CDR3: CASSWTGGNTEAFF. CDR3 sequence (DNA): TGTGCCAGCAGTTGGACCGGGGGGAACACTGAAGCTTTCTTT.

The rearrangement uses TRBV9 and TRBJ1-5; D may be TRBD1 (5 bases). Trimming removed 4 bases from V and 2 bases from J, with 10 bases in between. The CDR3 length is 14 residues. Germline V gene sequence: CDR1 SGDLS, CDR2 YYNGEE. CDR3 sequence reads: CASSPGLGNQPQHF. The CDR3 DNA is TGTGCCAGCAGCCCGGGACTGGGCAATCAGCCCCAGCATTTT. Drawing the rest from reference TRBV9 and TRBJ1-5, the complete variable domain is DSGVTQTPKHLITATGQRVTLRCSPRSGDLSVYWYQQSLDQGLQFLIQYYNGEERAKGNILERFSAQQFPDLHSELNLSSLELGDSALYFCASSPGLGNQPQHFGDGTRLSIL.

The chain uses TRBV13 and TRBJ1-1, with 9 nucleotides matching TRBD1. Germline V lookup: CDR1 PRHDT, CDR2 FYEKMQ (reference sequence). With 4 bases clipped from V and 6 bases from J, the junction kept 6 bases outside the gene matches. CDR3 length: 14 amino acids. CDR3 bases: TGTGCCAGCAGCTCCCGGGACAGGGCATCTGAAGCTTTCTTT. Its translation: CASSSRDRASEAFF.

The table lists this clone with a count of one. This sequence joins TRBV5-4 and TRBJ2-3, with D perhaps matching TRBD2 (5 bases). V was clipped by 3 bases and J by 0 bases, with 14 bases between them. CDR3 length: 16 amino acids. Germline CDR1 and CDR2: SGHNT and YYREEE (reference sequence). The CDR3 loop reads CASSWGEPRSTDTQYF. DNA for the CDR3: TGTGCCAGCAGCTGGGGAGAGCCACGTAGCACAGATACGCAGTATTTT.

This clone was counted once. This chain joins TRBV27 and TRBJ2-5; 10 bases line up with TRBD2. Germline V gene lookup returns CDR1 MNHEY and CDR2 SMNVEV (reference sequence). The CDR3 runs 15 residues. V trimming: 5 bases; J trimming: 5 bases; junction bases outside the gene matches: 8. The CDR3 is CASSPERGGTETQYF. CDR3 DNA: TGTGCCAGCAGTCCCGAGCGGGGGGGTACGGAGACCCAGTACTTC.

This chain links TRBV5-1 with TRBJ1-2, with 10 bases lining up with TRBD1. The V segment lost 4 bases and the J segment 8 bases; nucleotides outside the gene matches: 14. The germline V gene has CDR1 SGHRS and CDR2 YFSETQ. This CDR3 is built from 16 residues. CDR3 region: CASSPKATGGADGYTF. The DNA for the CDR3 is TGCGCCAGCAGCCCAAAGGCGACAGGGGGCGCGGACGGCTACACCTTC.

This clone has a single count. Other DNA sequences in this specimen translate into the identical CDR3. The chain employs TRBV30 and TRBJ1-1; D not certain. Between the trimmed V and J ends, which lost 0 bases and 0 bases, there was a span of 5 bases. The CDR3 is made up of 13 amino acids. The germline V gene has CDR1 GTSNPN and CDR2 SVGIG (reference sequence). The CDR3, as DNA: TGTGCCTGGAGTGTACTGCTGAACACTGAAGCTTTCTTT. This codes for CAWSVLLNTEAFF.

This clone was found once. The chain links TRBV24-1 to TRBJ1-1; D is perhaps TRBD1 (6 bases). The V gene lost 5 bases and the J gene lost 7 bases, with 13 bases spanning the gap. This CDR3 spans 13 amino acids. CDR1 and CDR2 (germline): KGHDR, SFDVKD. CDR3 protein: CATSVQGTDEAFF. The CDR3 DNA sequence: TGTGCCACCAGTGTTCAGGGGACGGATGAAGCTTTCTTT.

J is TRBJ1-2 and V is TRBV19, with 7 bases that match TRBD1. This CDR3 contains 15 residues. CDR1 is LNHDA, CDR2 SQIVND, per germline (reference sequence). J was trimmed by 2 bases and V by 1 base; bases with no gene match: 4. CDR3 region: CASSIGTGQNYGYTF. CDR3 bases: TGTGCCAGTAGTATAGGAACGGGACAGAACTATGGCTACACCTTC.

The chain joins TRBV21-1 to TRBJ1-2. TRBV21-1 has pseudogene status. The CDR3 runs 13 residues. The CDR3 nucleotides read TGTGCCAGCAGAGGAGGAGACAACTATGGCTACACCTTC. As protein: CASRGGDNYGYTF.

As to this clone: The identical CDR3 is also encoded by other nucleotide sequences in the sample. The chain combines TRBV7-9 with TRBJ1-1, with D hard to call. In germline, CDR1 is SEHNR, CDR2 FQNEAQ (reference sequence). The CDR3 sequence is 14 residues long. V dropped 4 bases and J dropped 0 bases, with 9 bases sitting between them. CDR3 nucleotide sequence: TGTGCCAGCAGCTCAGGCAGTTTGAACACTGAAGCTTTCTTT. This encodes CASSSGSLNTEAFF.

The CDR3 protein is CASSYSARGNSPLHF. The CDR3 nucleotides are TGTGCCAGCAGTTACTCTGCAAGGGGGAATTCACCCCTCCACTTT. The gene calls are TRBV6-5 and TRBJ1-6; tentatively, D is TRBD1 (6 bases). The CDR3 has 15 amino acids. Germline CDR1 MNHEY, CDR2 SVGAGI. The V gene lost 0 bases and the J gene lost 7 bases, with 10 bases spanning the gap.

This chain connects TRBV30 to TRBJ1-2; D uncertain. V was trimmed by 7 bases and J by 0 bases, leaving 6 bases between them. Germline values: CDR1 GTSNPN, CDR2 SVGIG (reference sequence). The CDR3 has 11 amino acids. The CDR3 DNA follows: TGTGCCTCTCTCGCTAACTATGGCTACACCTTC. Translating it yields CASLANYGYTF.

The gene calls are TRBV24-1 and TRBJ2-7, with 10 bases identical to TRBD1. Germline-derived CDR1 and CDR2 are KGHDR and SFDVKD. V was pared by 2 bases and J by 5 bases, with 8 bases of the junction left unmatched. The CDR3 has 16 residues. CDR3 nucleotide sequence: TGTGCCACCAGTGATTCCGTAGGGACAGGGGCGGACGAGCAGTACTTC. This gives the protein CATSDSVGTGADEQYF.

The chain is built from TRBV11-1 and TRBJ2-3, with a weak D call TRBD2 (5 bases). The V and J ends lost 1 base and 2 bases respectively, with 13 bases between them. This CDR3 is built from 16 residues. Germline CDR1 SGHAT, CDR2 FQDESV (reference sequence). The CDR3 is CASSLGALAHTDTQYF. CDR3 bases: TGTGCCAGCAGCTTAGGGGCGCTAGCCCACACAGATACGCAGTATTTT.

The chain uses TRBV24-1 and TRBJ2-1, with a weak D call TRBD2 (6 bases). The CDR3 contains 15 residues. Between the trimmed V and J ends, which lost 3 bases and 4 bases, there was a span of 12 bases. Per the germline V gene, CDR1 is KGHDR and CDR2 is SFDVKD. In DNA, the CDR3 is TGTGCCACCAGTGATATGCGGGGTCGATACAATGAGCAGTTCTTC. Translation: CATSDMRGRYNEQFF.

V usage is TRBV3-1 (or the pseudogene TRBV3-2) and J usage is TRBJ1-3; D not certain. The CDR3 is made up of 15 amino acids. Deletions cut 1 base from V and 4 bases from J, with 11 bases between. Germline-derived CDR1 and CDR2 are LGHDT and YNNKEL (reference sequence). The CDR3 here is CASSQALVLGNTIYF. In nucleotides, the CDR3 is TGTGCCAGCAGCCAAGCTCTAGTCTTAGGAAACACCATATATTTT.

The chain is built from TRBV20-1 and TRBJ1-2, with 7 bases aligning to TRBD1. CDR1 is DFQATT and CDR2 is SNEGSKA in the germline V gene (reference sequence). The CDR3 totals 11 residues. J was trimmed by 8 bases and V by 5 bases; bases with no gene match: 5. The CDR3 nucleotides read TGCAGTGCTTACACAGGGGAAGGCTACACCTTC. Residues: CSAYTGEGYTF.

The rearrangement joins TRBV4-1 to TRBJ2-7; D might be TRBD2 (6 bases). CDR1 is MGHRA, CDR2 YSYEKL, per germline. The CDR3 has 16 residues. The V and J ends lost 0 bases and 4 bases respectively, with 16 bases between them. The CDR3 loop is CASSQDEEGSLYEQYF. The DNA for the CDR3 is TGCGCCAGCAGCCAAGATGAGGAGGGATCGCTTTACGAGCAGTACTTC.

V usage is TRBV5-4 and J usage is TRBJ1-1; D not resolved. V was shortened by 0 bases and J by 9 bases, with 12 bases between the two germline ends. Germline CDR1 reads SGHNT; CDR2 reads YYREEE (reference sequence). The CDR3 spans 13 residues. The CDR3 region is CASSLDRGRQAFF. The CDR3 coding sequence is TGTGCCAGCAGCTTGGATCGGGGTAGGCAAGCTTTCTTT.

This clone was picked up one time. V is TRBV5-1 and J is TRBJ2-3, with D maybe TRBD2 (6 bases). Germline V gene sequence: CDR1 SGHRS, CDR2 YFSETQ. The CDR3 extends over 14 amino acids. The ends were cut back, 6 bases at V and 0 bases at J, with 11 bases in the middle. The CDR3 nucleotides are TGCGCCAGCACTTTGGGGGGAAGCACAGATACGCAGTATTTT. It translates to CASTLGGSTDTQYF. The entire variable domain, with the rest obtained from reference TRBV5-1 and TRBJ2-3, is as follows: KAGVTQTPRYLIKTRGQQVTLSCSPISGHRSVSWYQQTPGQGLQFLFEYFSETQRNKGNFPGRFSGRQFSNSRSEMNVSTLELGDSALYLCASTLGGSTDTQYFGPGTRLTVL.

CDR3 protein: CASSLQGKGGYTF. CDR3 DNA: TGTGCCAGCAGCTTACAGGGTAAAGGGGGCTACACCTTC. The genes are TRBV5-4 and TRBJ1-2; D might be TRBD1 (6 bases). Germline CDR1 reads SGHNT; CDR2 reads YYREEE (reference sequence). V shed 2 bases and J shed 8 bases, with 13 bases lying between them. This CDR3 has 13 residues.

V usage is TRBV28 and J usage is TRBJ2-7, with D perhaps TRBD1 (6 bases). The CDR3 totals 15 residues. CDR1 is MDHEN and CDR2 is SYDVKM in the germline V gene. Trimming left V 6 bases short and J 2 bases short, with 17 bases between. The CDR3 here is CASRGRGQLAYEQYF. The CDR3 DNA follows: TGTGCCAGCAGGGGACGGGGACAACTAGCCTACGAGCAGTACTTC.

The chain has TRBV1 and TRBJ2-3; the table's D call, TRBD2, has no DNA check behind it. TRBV1 is shown as a pseudogene. The CDR3 has 17 residues. In DNA form, the CDR3 reads TGCACCAGCAGCCAAGTGTGTCTAGCGGGGGGCCTAGATACGCAGTATTTT. Its protein product is CTSSQVCLAGGLDTQYF.

V gene TRBV28 combines with J gene TRBJ2-7, with 9 positions matching TRBD1. The germline CDR1 and CDR2 sequences are MDHEN and SYDVKM. J gave up 5 bases and V 3 bases, and 8 bases lay outside the gene matches. CDR3 length: 15 residues. The CDR3 here is CASSFGDRVSHEQYF. The CDR3, as DNA: TGTGCCAGCAGTTTTGGGGACAGGGTATCCCACGAGCAGTACTTC.

The V and J genes are TRBV2 and TRBJ2-3, with 8 bases aligning to TRBD1. J was trimmed by 5 bases and V by 5 bases; bases with no gene match: 3. Germline V CDR1 and CDR2: SNHLY, FYNNEI. CDR3 length equals 13 residues. Here the CDR3 reads CASSITGGDTQYF. Written as DNA, the CDR3 is TGTGCCAGCAGTATCACAGGGGGAGATACGCAGTATTTT.